Here is one T cell receptor beta chain with its context. Its matching antigen is unknown. This sample was taken from a study of cytomegalovirus exposure and HLA in healthy donors. Study-wide points: Several top significant clusters appeared, in a later analysis, to be linked to common viral pathogens.

The CDR3 consists of 15 residues. Germline CDR1 is SGHNT and CDR2 is YENEEA. V shed 4 bases, J shed 0 bases, and the junction held 3 bases outside the gene matches. The PCR ran on 60 Vbeta and 13 Jbeta primers. Produced via immunoSEQ multiplex PCR; TCRdb's table is partial and in-frame only. The sample carries over 85,000 clones, about 7.6% recorded once. The sequence was obtained from a middle-aged man in good health and CMV-seronegative. The chain has TRBV11-3 and TRBJ2-1; the match to TRBD2 covers 7 bases. The source material was PBMCs. The CDR3 sequence: CASSSAGSSYNEQFF. In DNA form, the CDR3 reads TGTGCCAGCAGCTCAGCGGGGAGCTCCTACAATGAGCAGTTCTTC.